The rows below give T cell receptor beta chains drawn from one sample of a study of T cells after yellow fever vaccination. In TCRdb, the 5' RACE reads were re-called with MiXCR into one record per CDR3 protein. The sample lists a few hundred thousand distinct CDR3 sequences, under 25% seen once, with 14% in the top ten. Sequences were derived from PBMCs, sampled 15 days after the yellow fever booster vaccination. The receptors were gathered from a man aged 30-40 years who received the YFV17D yellow fever vaccine. CDR3s include the opening cysteine and the closing phenylalanine or tryptophan. Fields, in order: D gene, V gene, J gene, clone size, CDR3 protein, CDR3 DNA. A D gene is named only where the DNA matches it firmly. Not all rows give a size; the values are once, few, many and, for expanded clones, a class.

D gene: NA
V gene: TRBV18
J gene: TRBJ2-1
clone size: NA
CDR3 protein: CASSPPSGLTYNEQFF
CDR3 DNA: TGTGCCAGCTCACCACCGAGCGGGCTAACCTACAATGAGCAGTTCTTC

D gene: NA
V gene: TRBV6-1
J gene: TRBJ2-1
clone size: NA
CDR3 protein: CASSGSSESSYNEQFF
CDR3 DNA: TGTGCCAGCAGTGGTTCTAGCGAGAGCTCCTACAATGAGCAGTTCTTC

D gene: TRBD2
V gene: TRBV20-1
J gene: TRBJ2-7
clone size: few
CDR3 protein: CSAYTGTSGSYEQYF
CDR3 DNA: TGCAGTGCTTATACCGGGACTAGCGGATCCTACGAGCAGTACTTC

D gene: NA
V gene: TRBV20-1
J gene: TRBJ2-5
clone size: few
CDR3 protein: CSAPVTQETQYF
CDR3 DNA: TGCAGTGCCCCAGTTACTCAAGAGACCCAGTACTTC

D gene: TRBD2
V gene: TRBV10-3
J gene: TRBJ2-1
clone size: NA
CDR3 protein: CAISATSWAGGSYNEQFF
CDR3 DNA: TGTGCCATCAGTGCAACGAGTTGGGCCGGGGGGAGCTACAATGAGCAGTTCTTC

D gene: TRBD1
V gene: TRBV5-1
J gene: TRBJ2-5
clone size: NA
CDR3 protein: CASSLAGDRAQETQYF
CDR3 DNA: TGCGCCAGCAGCTTGGCCGGAGACAGGGCCCAAGAGACCCAGTACTTC

D gene: NA
V gene: TRBV30
J gene: TRBJ2-3
clone size: NA
CDR3 protein: CAWSAITDTQYF
CDR3 DNA: TGTGCCTGGAGTGCTATCACAGATACGCAGTATTTT

D gene: NA
V gene: TRBV2
J gene: TRBJ2-7
clone size: NA
CDR3 protein: CASNIQTRGEQYF
CDR3 DNA: TGTGCCAGCAATATACAGACCCGGGGCGAGCAGTACTTC

D gene: NA
V gene: TRBV11-2
J gene: TRBJ2-7
clone size: NA
CDR3 protein: CASSLEEGLEQYF
CDR3 DNA: TGTGCCAGCAGCTTAGAAGAGGGTTTGGAGCAGTACTTC

D gene: TRBD2
V gene: TRBV20-1
J gene: TRBJ2-7
clone size: NA
CDR3 protein: CSAIGGSGSSYEQYF
CDR3 DNA: TGCAGTGCCATAGGGGGAAGCGGGAGTAGCTACGAGCAGTACTTC

D gene: NA
V gene: TRBV12-3/TRBV12-4
J gene: TRBJ2-1
clone size: few
CDR3 protein: CASRPHLGSSYNEQFF
CDR3 DNA: TGTGCCAGCAGACCCCACTTAGGATCCTCCTACAATGAGCAGTTCTTC

D gene: TRBD2
V gene: TRBV5-1
J gene: TRBJ2-5
clone size: NA
CDR3 protein: CASSASGTSGETQYF
CDR3 DNA: TGCGCCAGCAGCGCCTCCGGGACTAGCGGAGAGACCCAGTACTTC

D gene: NA
V gene: TRBV20-1
J gene: TRBJ1-6
clone size: few
CDR3 protein: CSARGGNRADSPLHF
CDR3 DNA: TGCAGTGCTAGAGGCGGGAACAGGGCTGATTCACCCCTCCACTTT

D gene: NA
V gene: TRBV29-1
J gene: TRBJ1-2
clone size: many
CDR3 protein: CSVVVPGRDYGYTF
CDR3 DNA: TGCAGCGTCGTCGTCCCGGGGAGGGACTATGGCTACACCTTC

D gene: TRBD2
V gene: TRBV7-7
J gene: TRBJ2-1
clone size: few
CDR3 protein: CASRGGTSGRRYEQFF
CDR3 DNA: TGTGCTAGCAGAGGGGGGACTAGCGGGAGGAGGTATGAGCAGTTCTTC

D gene: NA
V gene: TRBV7-9
J gene: TRBJ2-5
clone size: NA
CDR3 protein: CASSKHGRNETQYF
CDR3 DNA: TGTGCCAGCAGCAAACACGGGCGAAACGAGACCCAGTACTTC

D gene: TRBD2
V gene: TRBV12-3/TRBV12-4
J gene: TRBJ2-7
clone size: NA
CDR3 protein: CASAFGGGYEQYF
CDR3 DNA: TGTGCCAGCGCCTTTGGGGGGGGTTACGAGCAGTACTTC

D gene: TRBD2
V gene: TRBV7-2
J gene: TRBJ2-1
clone size: NA
CDR3 protein: CASSSSGRQSYNEQFF
CDR3 DNA: TGTGCCAGCAGCTCTAGCGGGAGGCAGTCCTACAATGAGCAGTTCTTC

D gene: NA
V gene: TRBV2
J gene: TRBJ1-5
clone size: NA
CDR3 protein: CASSSWGGNQPQHF
CDR3 DNA: TGTGCCAGCAGTTCCTGGGGGGGGAATCAGCCCCAGCATTTT

D gene: NA
V gene: TRBV12-3/TRBV12-4
J gene: TRBJ1-3
clone size: NA
CDR3 protein: CASSPSSSGNTIYF
CDR3 DNA: TGTGCCAGCAGTCCCTCGAGCTCTGGAAACACCATATATTTT

D gene: TRBD2
V gene: TRBV7-9
J gene: TRBJ2-1
clone size: NA
CDR3 protein: CATRGGRGTYNEQFF
CDR3 DNA: TGTGCCACAAGGGGCGGGAGGGGAACCTACAATGAGCAGTTCTTC

D gene: NA
V gene: TRBV9
J gene: TRBJ2-2
clone size: NA
CDR3 protein: CASSTRAGGSTGELFF
CDR3 DNA: TGTGCCAGCAGCACCAGGGCAGGGGGGTCCACCGGGGAGCTGTTTTTT

D gene: NA
V gene: TRBV28
J gene: TRBJ2-2
clone size: NA
CDR3 protein: CASSLEQGALGLNTGELFF
CDR3 DNA: TGTGCCAGCAGTTTAGAGCAAGGAGCCCTCGGATTAAACACCGGGGAGCTGTTTTTT

D gene: NA
V gene: TRBV28
J gene: TRBJ2-7
clone size: few
CDR3 protein: CASGGLGEQYF
CDR3 DNA: TGTGCCAGCGGGGGCCTGGGAGAGCAGTACTTC

D gene: TRBD2
V gene: TRBV6-1
J gene: TRBJ2-1
clone size: NA
CDR3 protein: CASYGAASGRGGKFF
CDR3 DNA: TGTGCCAGCTACGGGGCGGCTAGCGGGAGAGGGGGCAAGTTCTTC

D gene: TRBD2
V gene: TRBV20-1
J gene: TRBJ2-5
clone size: NA
CDR3 protein: CSAMPGGMTQYF
CDR3 DNA: TGCAGTGCTATGCCGGGGGGGATGACCCAGTACTTC

D gene: NA
V gene: TRBV20-1
J gene: TRBJ2-7
clone size: few
CDR3 protein: CSGGGYEQYF
CDR3 DNA: TGCAGTGGGGGCGGTTACGAGCAGTACTTC

D gene: TRBD2
V gene: TRBV20-1
J gene: TRBJ2-1
clone size: NA
CDR3 protein: CSATTGTSAVYNEQFF
CDR3 DNA: TGCAGTGCTACTACCGGGACTAGCGCCGTCTACAATGAGCAGTTCTTC

D gene: TRBD1
V gene: TRBV7-8
J gene: TRBJ1-4
clone size: NA
CDR3 protein: CASRPQQGANEKLFF
CDR3 DNA: TGTGCCAGCAGACCCCAACAGGGGGCTAATGAAAAACTGTTTTTT

D gene: TRBD2
V gene: TRBV12-3/TRBV12-4
J gene: TRBJ2-7
clone size: few
CDR3 protein: CASSLGGSLAEQYF
CDR3 DNA: TGTGCCAGCAGCCTGGGGGGGAGTCTCGCCGAGCAGTACTTC

D gene: NA
V gene: TRBV9
J gene: TRBJ2-1
clone size: few
CDR3 protein: CASSVDEPYNEQFF
CDR3 DNA: TGTGCCAGCAGCGTAGATGAGCCCTACAATGAGCAGTTCTTC

D gene: NA
V gene: TRBV19
J gene: TRBJ2-3
clone size: few
CDR3 protein: CASSIPIGDTQYF
CDR3 DNA: TGTGCCAGTAGTATCCCCATAGGAGATACGCAGTATTTT

D gene: NA
V gene: TRBV5-8
J gene: TRBJ2-3
clone size: few
CDR3 protein: CASSLQTGADTQYF
CDR3 DNA: TGTGCCAGCAGCTTGCAGACGGGGGCAGATACGCAGTATTTT

D gene: TRBD2
V gene: TRBV7-8
J gene: TRBJ2-1
clone size: few
CDR3 protein: CASSLTSGTPGGVF
CDR3 DNA: TGTGCCAGCAGCTTGACTAGCGGGACCCCTGGGGGGGTCTTC

D gene: TRBD2
V gene: TRBV7-2
J gene: TRBJ2-3
clone size: NA
CDR3 protein: CASSFRGGTDTQYF
CDR3 DNA: TGTGCCAGCAGCTTCCGCGGGGGAACAGATACGCAGTATTTT

D gene: TRBD1
V gene: TRBV7-9
J gene: TRBJ1-2
clone size: NA
CDR3 protein: CASSLSGGANYGYTF
CDR3 DNA: TGTGCCAGCAGCTTGTCAGGGGGAGCGAACTATGGCTACACCTTC

D gene: NA
V gene: TRBV20-1
J gene: TRBJ2-3
clone size: few
CDR3 protein: CSAIRVDTQYF
CDR3 DNA: TGCAGTGCCATCAGGGTGGATACGCAGTATTTT

D gene: NA
V gene: TRBV7-2
J gene: TRBJ1-1
clone size: NA
CDR3 protein: CASSFISLNAEAFF
CDR3 DNA: TGTGCCAGCAGCTTTATCTCACTTAACGCTGAAGCTTTCTTT

D gene: TRBD1
V gene: TRBV3-1
J gene: TRBJ2-7
clone size: many
CDR3 protein: CARSTGNGSSSYEQYF
CDR3 DNA: TGTGCCAGATCGACAGGGAACGGTAGTAGCTCCTACGAGCAGTACTTC

D gene: NA
V gene: TRBV6-6
J gene: TRBJ2-7
clone size: few
CDR3 protein: CASSLLVYEQYF
CDR3 DNA: TGTGCCAGCAGTTTATTAGTTTACGAGCAGTACTTC

D gene: NA
V gene: TRBV12-3/TRBV12-4
J gene: TRBJ2-5
clone size: NA
CDR3 protein: CASSLGAGLETQYF
CDR3 DNA: TGTGCCAGCAGTCTGGGGGCAGGGCTTGAGACCCAGTACTTC

D gene: NA
V gene: TRBV7-9
J gene: TRBJ1-2
clone size: few
CDR3 protein: CASSFGTAATF
CDR3 DNA: TGTGCCAGCAGCTTCGGGACCGCCGCGACCTTC

D gene: TRBD2
V gene: TRBV6-2/TRBV6-3
J gene: TRBJ2-3
clone size: NA
CDR3 protein: CASVWGGPADTQYF
CDR3 DNA: TGTGCCAGCGTGTGGGGAGGGCCCGCAGATACGCAGTATTTT

D gene: NA
V gene: TRBV7-3
J gene: TRBJ2-1
clone size: few
CDR3 protein: CASSFRAGVDEQFF
CDR3 DNA: TGTGCCAGCAGCTTTCGAGCTGGAGTCGATGAGCAGTTCTTC

D gene: NA
V gene: TRBV20-1
J gene: TRBJ2-3
clone size: NA
CDR3 protein: CSASDGAGTDTQYF
CDR3 DNA: TGCAGTGCTAGTGATGGGGCTGGCACAGATACGCAGTATTTT